This T cell receptor beta chain was documented in a study of type 1 and type 2 diabetes patients. Study overall: Donors were type 1 diabetes, type 2 diabetes, or nondiabetic controls.

Study results and limitations: Age and gender were not matched between study groups. A median of one highly-expanded CD4+ clone, covering 3% to 4.5% of reads, occurred in type 2 diabetes.

This clonotype was detected only once. Its target is not known. A read error may be the cause here, since a much bigger clone is one base away. Germline assignment: CDR1 LNHNV and CDR2 YYDKDF (reference sequence). The CDR3 sequence is 11 residues long. The ends were cut back, 10 bases at V and 4 bases at J, with 10 bases in the middle. Amplification started from genomic DNA. The TCR beta CDR3 region was amplified using 30 forward and 13 reverse primers. TCRdb called the multiplex PCR reads again in MiXCR, with one record for every CDR3 protein. The table lists 280,000 or so distinct CDR3 sequences, around 47% of them singletons. About 10 milliliters of peripheral blood were drawn from each donor.

The chain joins TRBV15 to TRBJ1-1; D call uncertain. The sequenced sample consisted of peripheral blood mononuclear cells (PBMCs). The sequence was collected from a man aged 18 to 29 with type 2 diabetes. CDR3 protein: CAIGRVTEAFF. The CDR3 DNA follows: TGTGCCATAGGAAGGGTCACTGAAGCTTTCTTT. The complete variable domain, with remaining parts taken from reference TRBV15 and TRBJ1-1, reads DAMVIQNPRYQVTQFGKPVTLSCSQTLNHNVMYWYQQKSSQAPKLLFHYYDKDFNNEADTPDNFQSRRPNTSFCFLDIRSPGLGDTAMYLCAIGRVTEAFFGQGTRLTVV.